This TCR beta chain was sequenced for a study of CD8 T cells in ankylosing spondylitis. Trimming left V 3 bases short and J 5 bases short, with 14 bases between. The CDR3 runs to 13 residues. Germline loops: CDR1 DFQATT, CDR2 SNEGSKA (reference sequence). TCRdb reprocessed the 5' RACE reads via MiXCR and lists one record per CDR3 protein. The table includes approximately 440,000 distinct CDR3 sequences, 17% detected once. Worth noting for this clonotype: Its antigen remains unknown.

General observations from the study: Ankylosing spondylitis blood seemed to carry a telltale TCR beta motif made of about 8 highly homologous variants.

The sample was blood, either unsorted or a sorted T cell fraction (not recorded which). The rearrangement links TRBV20-1 to TRBJ2-7; D is possibly TRBD2 (5 bases). The clonotype was recovered from a male donor with ankylosing spondylitis. CDR3 bases: TGCAGTGCTAGTCACGGACTCGGAAACGAGCAGTACTTC. Translating it yields CSASHGLGNEQYF.